This entry lists 18 T cell receptor beta chains sequenced from one sample in a study of identical twins. Each CDR3 protein is one row after TCRdb ran MiXCR on the 5' RACE reads. The table lists 280,000 or so distinct CDR3 sequences, about 8.3% of them singletons. These data also formed part of another study, on yellow fever vaccine responses in identical twins.

Sequenced material: memory (CD45RO+) T cells sorted from blood. The receptors were gathered from a woman aged 18-29 years in good health.

V and J are TRBV12-5 and TRBJ2-2, with TRBD2 matching over 11 bases. The CDR3 has 19 amino acids. The J segment lost 4 bases and the V segment lost 2 bases, leaving 12 bases of the junction unmatched. Germline lookup yields CDR1 LGHNT and CDR2 FRNRAP. The CDR3 loop is CASGLSARGLAGITGELFF. CDR3 sequence (DNA): TGTGCTAGTGGTTTGTCTGCCCGCGGACTAGCGGGCATCACCGGGGAGCTGTTTTTT.

The V call is TRBV11-3, the J call TRBJ2-1; TRBD2 aligns across 9 bases. This CDR3 contains 16 residues. Trimming took 1 base from V and 8 from J; bases not matched to a gene: 9. CDR1 and CDR2 from the germline V gene are SGHNT and YENEEA. The CDR3 protein is CASSLGGGGAIDEQFF. In nucleotides, the CDR3 is TGTGCCAGCAGCTTAGGGGGCGGGGGGGCCATCGATGAGCAGTTCTTC.

This clonotype was found a few times. The chain joins TRBV25-1 to TRBJ2-1; tentatively, D is TRBD2 (5 bases). The V end lost 1 base, the J end lost 0 bases, and 10 bases lay between the germline ends. The CDR3 runs 16 residues. Germline-derived CDR1 and CDR2 are MGHDK and SYGVNS. The CDR3 nucleotides read TGTGCCAGCAGTGAATCCACTAGGAGCTCCTACAATGAGCAGTTCTTC. Amino acid sequence: CASSESTRSSYNEQFF.

V is TRBV4-2 and J is TRBJ1-3; D is ambiguous. V lost 0 bases to trimming and J lost 4 bases, with 10 bases between them. This CDR3 spans 15 amino acids. CDR1 and CDR2 from the germline V gene are LGHNA and YNFKEQ. Here the CDR3 reads CASSQERYPGNTIYF. The DNA of the CDR3 is TGTGCCAGCAGCCAAGAGCGATACCCCGGAAACACCATATATTTT.

The table lists this clonotype with a few counts. J is TRBJ2-1 and V is TRBV6-1, with 7 bases matching TRBD1. Germline CDR1 MNHNS, CDR2 SASEGT. V trimming: 6 bases; J trimming: 0 bases; junction bases outside the gene matches: 5. The CDR3 covers 15 residues. The CDR3 protein is CASRPPGGSYNEQFF. The DNA of the CDR3 is TGTGCCAGCAGGCCTCCAGGGGGCTCCTACAATGAGCAGTTCTTC.

This clonotype appeared a few times. The chain uses TRBV29-1 and TRBJ1-1; TRBD1 is a possible D gene (5 bases). V gave up 7 bases and J gave up 1 base, with 16 bases separating them. This CDR3 has 14 amino acids. Looked up from germline, CDR1 is SQVTM and CDR2 is ANQGSEA. CDR3 amino acids: CSAMWWGRNTEAFF. CDR3 sequence (DNA): TGCAGCGCCATGTGGTGGGGCCGGAACACTGAAGCTTTCTTT.

This clonotype was observed a handful of times. The V and J genes are TRBV14 and TRBJ1-1; 7 bases match TRBD1. Germline CDR1 is SGHDN and CDR2 is FVKESK. The CDR3 spans 14 residues. The V and J ends lost 5 bases and 4 bases, in that order; junction bases with no gene match: 7. The CDR3 DNA reads TGTGCCAGCAGCAGAAACAGGGGTCCCACTGAAGCTTTCTTT. Amino acid sequence: CASSRNRGPTEAFF. The complete variable domain, with remaining parts taken from reference TRBV14 and TRBJ1-1, reads EAGVTQFPSHSVIEKGQTVTLRCDPISGHDNLYWYRRVMGKEIKFLLHFVKESKQDESGMPNNRFLAERTGGTYSTLKVQPAELEDSGVYFCASSRNRGPTEAFFGQGTRLTVV.

This clonotype was counted many times. This chain joins TRBV11-1 and TRBJ1-1, with D tentatively TRBD1 (5 bases). CDR1 SGHAT and CDR2 FQDESV come from the germline V gene (reference sequence). The CDR3 consists of 14 residues. The V and J ends lost 5 bases and 0 bases respectively, with 10 bases between them. CDR3 DNA sequence: TGTGCCAGCAGCCTCGACAGCCTGAACACTGAAGCTTTCTTT. Translated: CASSLDSLNTEAFF.

This clonotype was found a few times. The rearrangement links TRBV6-2 or TRBV6-3 to TRBJ2-6; the match to TRBD2 covers 10 bases. This CDR3 has 17 residues. J gave up 4 bases and V 7 bases, and 10 bases lay outside the gene matches. Germline V gene sequence: CDR1 MNHEY, CDR2 SVGEGT. The CDR3 DNA is TGTGCCAGCACTTTGAGCGGGGGGGCTACAGGGGCCAACGTCCTGACTTTC. It specifies CASTLSGGATGANVLTF.

This clonotype was detected only a few times. The genes are TRBV20-1 and TRBJ2-7; 7 positions match TRBD2. V gave up 1 base and J gave up 1 base; unmatched junction bases: 16. Per the germline V gene, CDR1 is DFQATT and CDR2 is SNEGSKA (reference sequence). This CDR3 region has 18 residues. CDR3 loop: CSARARLAAVGRSYEQYF. CDR3 nucleotide sequence: TGCAGTGCTAGAGCACGGCTAGCGGCAGTGGGCCGTTCCTACGAGCAGTACTTC.

The gene calls are TRBV10-3 and TRBJ2-2; 8 nucleotides line up with TRBD1. V was clipped by 6 bases and J by 3 bases; unmatched bases: 6. Germline CDR1 ENHRY, CDR2 SYGVKD. The CDR3 runs 15 residues. The CDR3 loop is CAISVRGPDTGELFF. The DNA for the CDR3 is TGTGCCATCAGCGTCAGGGGGCCAGACACCGGGGAGCTGTTTTTT.

This clonotype was seen ten or more times. J is TRBJ1-6 and V is TRBV5-1; D unclear. CDR3 length equals 13 residues. Germline CDR1 reads SGHRS; CDR2 reads YFSETQ. The ends were cut back, 0 bases at V and 12 bases at J, with 10 bases in the middle. The CDR3 DNA reads TGCGCCAGCAGCTTGGACACGGGGTTACCCCTCCACTTT. Translated: CASSLDTGLPLHF. Combining the CDR3 with reference TRBV5-1 and TRBJ1-6 gives the whole variable domain KAGVTQTPRYLIKTRGQQVTLSCSPISGHRSVSWYQQTPGQGLQFLFEYFSETQRNKGNFPGRFSGRQFSNSRSEMNVSTLELGDSALYLCASSLDTGLPLHFGNGTRLTVT.

V and J are TRBV27 and TRBJ2-1; a weak D match, TRBD1 (5 bases). CDR1 and CDR2 (germline): MNHEY, SMNVEV (reference sequence). This CDR3 has 15 residues. The V and J ends lost 2 bases and 4 bases respectively, with 12 bases between them. CDR3 DNA: TGTGCCAGCAGTTTACATGGGGCTCAATACAATGAGCAGTTCTTC. It specifies CASSLHGAQYNEQFF.

This clonotype was seen at least ten times. J is TRBJ1-1 and V is TRBV20-1, with D tentatively TRBD1 (6 bases). Trimming stripped 0 bases from V and 0 bases from J, with 11 bases between. Germline CDR1 is DFQATT and CDR2 is SNEGSKA (reference sequence). This CDR3 spans 15 amino acids. The chain's CDR3 is CSARDSTGLNTEAFF. CDR3 in DNA: TGCAGTGCTAGAGATAGTACAGGGCTGAACACTGAAGCTTTCTTT.

This clonotype has at least ten counts. The chain is built from TRBV20-1 and TRBJ2-4; 15 bases map to TRBD2. J lost 12 bases, V lost 6 bases, and 9 bases had no gene match. The germline CDR1 and CDR2 sequences are DFQATT and SNEGSKA (reference sequence). This CDR3 is built from 14 residues. The CDR3 spells CSAPPGTSGGPQYF. CDR3 nucleotide sequence: TGCAGTGCCCCACCTGGGACTAGCGGGGGGCCTCAGTACTTC.

This clonotype occurred many times. The V call is TRBV7-3, the J call TRBJ2-3; no definite D call. Trimming stripped 5 bases from V and 2 bases from J, with 11 bases between. Germline CDR1 reads SGHTA; CDR2 reads FQGTGA. This CDR3 is built from 14 residues. The CDR3 region has the DNA TGTGCCAGCAGCGTGGGGTCCTTCACAGATACGCAGTATTTT. This codes for CASSVGSFTDTQYF.

The genes are TRBV3-1 and TRBJ2-7, with D possibly being TRBD2 (5 bases). Germline-derived CDR1 and CDR2 are LGHDT and YNNKEL (reference sequence). V was cut by 8 bases and J by 0 bases, with 8 bases left in between. This CDR3 is 12 amino acids long. CDR3 residues: CASEGSSYEQYF. The DNA for the CDR3 is TGTGCCAGCGAAGGGAGCTCCTACGAGCAGTACTTC.

This clonotype was recorded at least ten times. The rearrangement uses TRBV6-4 and TRBJ2-1; TRBD1 aligns across 7 bases. Per germline, CDR1 MRHNA and CDR2 SNTAGT. The J segment lost 5 bases and the V segment lost 4 bases, leaving 2 bases of the junction unmatched. The CDR3 consists of 13 residues. CDR3 in amino acids: CASSGGQHNEQFF. The DNA of the CDR3 is TGTGCCAGCAGTGGGGGACAGCACAATGAGCAGTTCTTC.